A selection of T cell receptor beta chains follows, all from one sample in a study of blood T cell repertoires in COVID-19. Repertoires were generated with immunoSEQ multiplex PCR, while TCRdb's copy carries only in-frame clones and drops some. Of some 200,000 clones detected, more than 75% appear once; the ten largest clones hold 5.2%. Sequenced material: peripheral blood. These receptors originate from a woman between 70 and 85 years old with COVID-19, enrolled during active disease. The CDR3 runs from the conserved cysteine through the conserved F or W. The order of the fields is J gene, CDR3 length, clone size, D gene, V gene, CDR3 DNA, CDR3 protein. A D gene is named only where the DNA matches it firmly. The listing skips clone size in some rows; elsewhere it reads once, few, many or a size class.

TRBJ2-1	17	.	TRBD2	TRBV11-2	TGTGCCAGCAGCTTTAGGTTGGGGGGGAGGGCCTACAATGAGCAGTTCTTC	CASSFRLGGRAYNEQFF
TRBJ2-7	16	.	TRBD1	TRBV6-6	TGTGCCAGCAGTTTAAGGGGACAGGGGGCTTCCTACGAGCAGTACTTC	CASSLRGQGASYEQYF
TRBJ2-7	14	once	TRBD1	TRBV6-5	TGTGCCAGCAGTCTGGGACAGGCGACCTACGAGCAGTACTTC	CASSLGQATYEQYF
TRBJ2-3	13	.	.	TRBV19	TGTGCCAGTAGCATATGGGGGGGCGATACGCAGTATTTT	CASSIWGGDTQYF
TRBJ2-1	15	.	TRBD2	TRBV7-3	TGTGCCAGCAGCATTCAGCGGGAGGGCCACAATGAGCAGTTCTTC	CASSIQREGHNEQFF
TRBJ1-1	13	.	.	TRBV28	TGTGCCAGCAGTTTGGTCCAGGACACTGAAGCTTTCTTT	CASSLVQDTEAFF
TRBJ1-5	14	.	.	TRBV7-9	TGTGCCAGCGGTGGGGGGGATAGCAATCAGCCCCAGCATTTT	CASGGGDSNQPQHF
TRBJ2-7	13	.	TRBD1	TRBV9	TGTGCCAGCACCATCGACAGGGACTACGAGCAGTACTTC	CASTIDRDYEQYF
TRBJ2-5	14	.	.	TRBV24-1	TGTGCCACCAGTGACCAAACAGGGATAAAGACCCAGTACTTC	CATSDQTGIKTQYF
TRBJ1-6	18	once	TRBD1	TRBV7-8	TGTGCCAGCAGCTCACCGGGACAGACTAACTCCTATAATTCACCCCTCCACTTT	CASSSPGQTNSYNSPLHF
TRBJ2-1	16	.	TRBD2	TRBV7-8	TGTGCCAGTAGCTTAGTGGGTGGGAGGGCCTACAATGAGCAGTTCTTC	CASSLVGGRAYNEQFF
TRBJ1-3	18	.	TRBD1	TRBV5-1	TGCGCCAGCAGCATGGACGGACAGGGGGGCCGCTCTGGAAACACCATATATTTT	CASSMDGQGGRSGNTIYF
TRBJ1-5	13	.	.	TRBV24-1	TGTGCCACCGGATCAGGGAGCAATCAGCCCCAGCATTTT	CATGSGSNQPQHF
TRBJ1-3	13	.	.	TRBV2	TGTGCCAGCACGGCCAGGGCTGGAAACACCATATATTTT	CASTARAGNTIYF
TRBJ2-1	15	.	TRBD2	TRBV18	TGTGCCAGCTCACCGCCGACTAGCGGCTACAATGAGCAGTTCTTC	CASSPPTSGYNEQFF
TRBJ1-1	14	.	TRBD1	TRBV4-1	TGCGCCAGCAGCCTAGGACAGGGGAACACTGAAGCTTTCTTT	CASSLGQGNTEAFF
TRBJ1-5	13	.	.	TRBV7-2	TGTGCCAGCAGTGCAGGGATCAATCAGCCCCAGCATTTT	CASSAGINQPQHF
TRBJ2-1	14	.	.	TRBV2	TGTGCCAGCAGTAAGGAGCGGGTATACAATGAGCAGTTCTTC	CASSKERVYNEQFF
TRBJ2-3	17	.	.	TRBV28	TGTGCCAGCATCTTTAGGGGGAGGGGCCTTCACACAGATACGCAGTATTTT	CASIFRGRGLHTDTQYF
TRBJ2-7	16	.	.	TRBV18	TGTGCCAGCTCACTAGGGAGCGGTGTTTACTCCTACGAGCAGTACTTC	CASSLGSGVYSYEQYF
TRBJ1-2	15	.	.	TRBV6-5	TGTGCCAGCACTAGAACAGGGACCTATAACTATGGCTACACCTTC	CASTRTGTYNYGYTF
TRBJ1-6	15	.	TRBD1	TRBV3-1/TRBV3-2	TGTGCCAGCAGCCAAGATACAGGGGTGAATTCACCCCTCCACTTT	CASSQDTGVNSPLHF
TRBJ1-2	13	.	.	TRBV7-2	TGTGCCAGCAGCCCTGCGGGGGGAGTTGGCTACACCTTC	CASSPAGGVGYTF
TRBJ1-3	16	.	TRBD1	TRBV11-1	TGTGCCAGCAGCGACAGGGGTCACCGCTCTGGAAACACCATATATTTT	CASSDRGHRSGNTIYF
TRBJ1-1	15	.	TRBD1	TRBV2	TGTGCCAGCACCCGGGGACAGGGCTGGAACACTGAAGCTTTCTTT	CASTRGQGWNTEAFF
TRBJ1-3	15	.	.	TRBV19	TGTGCCAGTAGTATTGACAGCAGCTCTGGAAACACCATATATTTT	CASSIDSSSGNTIYF
TRBJ2-4	13	.	.	TRBV2	TGTGCCAGTACCGAGGGAGGCAAAAACATTCAGTACTTC	CASTEGGKNIQYF
TRBJ1-6	16	.	.	TRBV7-9	TGTGCCAGCAGCTTAGCGGCGGGAGGGTTGCAATCACCCCTCCACTTT	CASSLAAGGLQSPLHF
TRBJ1-2	15	once	TRBD1	TRBV27	TGTGCCAGCAGTTTGGGACAGGGGGGGACCTATGGCTACACCTTC	CASSLGQGGTYGYTF